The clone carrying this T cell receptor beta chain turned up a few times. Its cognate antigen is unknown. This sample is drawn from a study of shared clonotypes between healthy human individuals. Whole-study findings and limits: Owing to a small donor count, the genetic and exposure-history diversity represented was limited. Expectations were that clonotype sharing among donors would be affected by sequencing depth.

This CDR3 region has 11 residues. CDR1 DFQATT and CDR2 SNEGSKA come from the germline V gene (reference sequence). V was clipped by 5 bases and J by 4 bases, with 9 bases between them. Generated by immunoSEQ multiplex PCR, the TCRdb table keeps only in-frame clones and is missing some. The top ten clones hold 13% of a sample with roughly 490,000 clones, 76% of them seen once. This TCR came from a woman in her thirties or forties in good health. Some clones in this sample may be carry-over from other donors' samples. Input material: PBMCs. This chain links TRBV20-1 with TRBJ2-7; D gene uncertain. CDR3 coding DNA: TGCAGTGCTGCGGACGCGTACGAGCAGTACTTC. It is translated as CSAADAYEQYF.